This T cell receptor beta chain was identified in a study of blood T cells in healthy people across ages. Germline values: CDR1 MGHRA, CDR2 YSYEKL. V lost 10 bases, J lost 7 bases, and 13 bases lay in between. CDR3 length equals 11 residues. The second PCR ran about 6 to 11 cycles with a sample-barcoded 5' primer and J-beta primers. With 12 random nucleotides, a template-switch adaptor tagged each individual cDNA molecule. In TCRdb, the 5' RACE reads were re-called with MiXCR into one record per CDR3 protein. Of roughly 1.6 million distinct CDR3 sequences in the sample, approximately 32% are singletons; the top ten hold around 11%.

The receptor was derived from a woman under 40 in good health. This chain joins TRBV4-1 and TRBJ1-1, with D possibly TRBD1 on 6 matching bases. Sequencing was carried out using blood. In DNA form, the CDR3 reads TGCGCCACCATAGGGGGGGGTGAAGCTTTCTTT. Its translation is CATIGGGEAFF.